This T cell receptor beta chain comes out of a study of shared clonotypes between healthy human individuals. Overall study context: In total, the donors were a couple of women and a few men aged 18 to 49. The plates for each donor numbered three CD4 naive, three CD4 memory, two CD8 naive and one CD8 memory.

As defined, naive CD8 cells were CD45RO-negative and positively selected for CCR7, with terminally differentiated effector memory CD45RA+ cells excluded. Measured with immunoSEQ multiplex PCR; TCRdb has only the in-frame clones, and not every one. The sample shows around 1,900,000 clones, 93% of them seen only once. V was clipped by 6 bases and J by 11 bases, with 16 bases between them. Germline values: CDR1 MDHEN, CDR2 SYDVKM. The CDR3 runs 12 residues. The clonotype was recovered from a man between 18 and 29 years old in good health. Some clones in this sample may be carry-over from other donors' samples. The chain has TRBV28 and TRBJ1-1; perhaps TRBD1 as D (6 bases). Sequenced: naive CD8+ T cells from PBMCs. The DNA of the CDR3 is TGTGCCAGCAGCCCCACAGGGCCCGGGGCTTTCTTT. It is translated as CASSPTGPGAFF.